The T cell receptor beta chain under discussion was sequenced for a study of T cell responses to AZD1222 COVID-19 vaccine. This CDR3 comprises 18 residues. V lost 4 bases and J lost 2; bases outside the gene matches: 14. CDR1 is SQVTM and CDR2 is ANQGSEA in the germline V gene. The assay was immunoSEQ multiplex PCR, and TCRdb's table has in-frame clones only and misses some. The repertoire holds around 120,000 clones, roughly 84% seen once, with 1% to 1.5% in the top ten. The material was peripheral blood, obtained on day 0 of AZD1222 vaccination. This rearrangement joins TRBV29-1 to TRBJ1-4, with 9 bases that match TRBD1. This receptor was taken from an adult in good health. The CDR3 loop reads CSVVGARTGGRTNEKLFF. CDR3 in DNA: TGCAGCGTTGTGGGGGCTCGTACAGGGGGCCGGACTAATGAAAAACTGTTTTTT. Full variable domain (outside the CDR3, taken from reference TRBV29-1 and TRBJ1-4): SAVISQKPSRDICQRGTSLTIQCQVDSQVTMMFWYRQQPGQSLTLIATANQGSEATYESGFVIDKFPISRPNLTFSTLTVSNMSPEDSSIYLCSVVGARTGGRTNEKLFFGSGTQLSVL.